The rows below give T cell receptor beta chains drawn from one sample of a study of blood T cell repertoires in COVID-19. Clones were read by immunoSEQ multiplex PCR, and TCRdb kept only the in-frame ones, dropping some. Among about 68,000 clones listed, over 80% were seen once. The specimen sequenced was peripheral blood. Receptors were obtained from a human donor in a cohort sampled during active COVID-19. Both conserved end residues are part of each CDR3. Each record gives: J gene, clone size, D gene, V gene, CDR3 protein, CDR3 DNA. D genes are given only for firm matches. Size values are once, few and many counts, or a class for expanded clones, and some rows have none.

TRBJ2-3 . . TRBV4-3 CASSQVARADTQYF TGCGCCAGCAGCCAAGTGGCACGTGCAGATACGCAGTATTTT
TRBJ2-1 . TRBD2 TRBV7-2 CASSLVLAEYNEQFF TGTGCCAGCAGCTTAGTCCTAGCGGAGTACAATGAGCAGTTCTTC
TRBJ2-7 . . TRBV28 CASSLVGQNYEQYF TGTGCCAGCAGTTTAGTTGGACAGAACTACGAGCAGTACTTC
TRBJ2-3 . TRBD2 TRBV5-4 CASSLGGAGGSTDTQYF TGTGCCAGCAGCCTGGGGGGGGCGGGAGGATCCACAGATACGCAGTATTTT
TRBJ2-7 . . TRBV18 CASSPGTVFYEQYF TGTGCCAGCTCACCCGGGACTGTCTTCTACGAGCAGTACTTC
TRBJ1-1 . . TRBV28 CASSFRLQNTEAFF TGTGCCAGCAGTTTCAGACTACAGAACACTGAAGCTTTCTTT
TRBJ2-2 . TRBD2 TRBV7-3 CASSPLAANRGELFF TGTGCCAGCAGCCCTCTAGCGGCGAATAGGGGGGAGCTGTTTTTT
TRBJ2-1 . TRBD2 TRBV11-2 CASSSIAGGPYNEQFF TGTGCCAGCAGCTCCATAGCGGGGGGTCCGTACAATGAGCAGTTCTTC
TRBJ1-1 . . TRBV30 CAWSVDVRTEAFF TGTGCCTGGAGTGTCGACGTCAGGACTGAAGCTTTCTTT
TRBJ2-4 . TRBD2 TRBV5-4 CASSLAGGLAKNIQYF TGTGCCAGCAGCTTAGCGGGAGGGTTAGCCAAAAACATTCAGTACTTC
TRBJ1-5 . . TRBV7-9 CASSLGPVTSIQPQHF TGTGCCAGCAGCCTGGGGCCGGTAACAAGCATTCAGCCCCAGCATTTT
TRBJ1-3 . . TRBV5-8 CASSLRGDTNTIYF TGTGCCAGCAGCTTGCGGGGGGACACGAACACCATATATTTT
TRBJ2-7 once . TRBV10-2 CASSERGRPSSYEQYF TGCGCCAGCAGTGAGAGGGGGAGACCGAGCTCCTACGAGCAGTACTTC
TRBJ2-7 . . TRBV6-1 CASSEMSRSYEQYF TGTGCCAGCAGTGAAATGTCCAGATCCTACGAGCAGTACTTC
TRBJ1-5 once . TRBV6-5 CASSYSYYSNQPQHF TGTGCCAGCAGTTACTCGTATTATAGCAATCAGCCCCAGCATTTT
TRBJ1-1 . TRBD1 TRBV11-2 CASSGGQGLTEAFF TGTGCCAGCAGCGGGGGACAGGGGCTAACTGAAGCTTTCTTT
TRBJ1-2 . . TRBV19 CASSTGFPSYGYTF TGTGCCAGTAGTACAGGGTTCCCCAGCTATGGCTACACCTTC
TRBJ2-1 . TRBD2 TRBV10-3 CAISEGLAGDNEQFF TGTGCCATCAGTGAGGGACTAGCGGGAGACAATGAGCAGTTCTTC
TRBJ1-2 . TRBD1 TRBV19 CASSSISTGDGYTF TGTGCCAGTAGCTCTATCTCGACAGGGGATGGCTACACCTTC
TRBJ2-2 . . TRBV5-1 CASSLRANTGELFF TGCGCCAGCAGCTTGAGAGCCAACACCGGGGAGCTGTTTTTT
TRBJ2-7 . . TRBV25-1 CASSVPGLSYEQYF TGTGCCAGCAGTGTCCCAGGCTTGTCCTACGAGCAGTACTTC
TRBJ2-5 . TRBD1 TRBV14 CASSPRTGIKETQYF TGTGCCAGCAGCCCCAGGACAGGGATAAAAGAGACCCAGTACTTC
TRBJ1-1 . TRBD1 TRBV2 CASSPRQGKAGTEAFF TGTGCCAGCAGTCCTAGACAGGGGAAAGCGGGCACTGAAGCTTTCTTT
TRBJ2-7 once . TRBV7-2 CASSLAVRGHPEQYF TGTGCCAGCAGCTTAGCTGTGCGGGGGCATCCCGAGCAGTACTTC
TRBJ2-7 . TRBD2 TRBV28 CASIPSSGSYEQYF TGTGCCAGCATCCCATCTAGCGGGAGTTACGAGCAGTACTTC
TRBJ1-1 . . TRBV27 CASSTRGTTEAFF TGTGCCAGCAGTACTCGGGGGACCACTGAAGCTTTCTTT
TRBJ2-2 . TRBD2 TRBV19 CASSMLAGYTGELFF TGTGCCAGTAGTATGCTAGCGGGGTACACCGGGGAGCTGTTTTTT
TRBJ1-4 . . TRBV14 CASSPGQYSTNEKLFF TGTGCCAGCAGCCCTGGGCAGTATTCAACTAATGAAAAACTGTTTTTT
TRBJ2-7 . TRBD2 TRBV5-4 CASSLAGAGRSYEQYF TGTGCCAGCAGCTTGGCCGGAGCGGGACGGTCCTACGAGCAGTACTTC
TRBJ2-7 . . TRBV7-2 CASSVHGAGRAGEQYF TGTGCCAGCAGCGTACACGGGGCGGGGCGCGCAGGGGAGCAGTACTTC
TRBJ2-5 . TRBD2 TRBV19 CASKSLAGEVSETQYF TGTGCCAGTAAGAGTCTAGCGGGAGAGGTTTCGGAGACCCAGTACTTC
TRBJ1-1 . TRBD1 TRBV5-1 CASSQLPGQDSTEAFF TGCGCCAGCAGTCAGCTTCCAGGACAGGACTCCACTGAAGCTTTCTTT
TRBJ2-7 once . TRBV5-1 CASSLDRVPYEQYF TGCGCCAGCAGCCTGGACAGAGTCCCCTACGAGCAGTACTTC
TRBJ1-5 . . TRBV10-3 CAISDRGGQPQHF TGTGCCATCAGTGATAGGGGGGGTCAGCCCCAGCATTTT
TRBJ1-2 . TRBD1 TRBV6-6 CASSRRLRDRVPYGYTF TGTGCCAGCAGTCGGCGCCTGCGGGACAGGGTCCCCTATGGCTACACCTTC
TRBJ2-7 . . TRBV6-1 CASSEAPLGVGEQYF TGTGCCAGCAGTGAAGCGCCACTAGGTGTTGGCGAGCAGTACTTC
TRBJ1-2 . . TRBV7-2 CASSADRSSRYGYTF TGTGCCAGCAGCGCCGACAGGTCCTCCAGGTATGGCTACACCTTC
TRBJ2-3 . . TRBV5-4 CASRKGGGRTPISSTDTQYF TGTGCCAGCAGGAAAGGAGGTGGACGGACGCCGATCTCTAGCACAGATACGCAGTATTTT
TRBJ1-1 . TRBD1 TRBV7-2 CASSQGQGPAEAFF TGTGCCAGCAGCCAGGGACAGGGTCCTGCTGAAGCTTTCTTT
TRBJ2-3 . . TRBV5-1 CASSFQGLTDTQYF TGCGCCAGCAGCTTTCAGGGACTCACAGATACGCAGTATTTT
TRBJ1-2 . . TRBV2 CASIPGHSYGYTF TGTGCCAGCATCCCGGGACATTCCTATGGCTACACCTTC
TRBJ2-1 once . TRBV5-1 CASGTLWRDNEQFF TGCGCCAGCGGAACTTTATGGCGGGACAATGAGCAGTTCTTC
TRBJ2-1 once TRBD2 TRBV4-2 CASSQRGLAGYDNEQFF TGTGCCAGCAGCCAGCGGGGACTAGCGGGATATGACAATGAGCAGTTCTTC
TRBJ1-6 . . TRBV11-2 CASSLKGRGRNSPLHF TGTGCCAGCAGCTTGAAGGGTCGGGGGAGAAATTCACCCCTCCACTTT
TRBJ1-1 . TRBD1 TRBV24-1 CATSDPGQDEAFF TGTGCCACCAGTGACCCCGGACAGGATGAAGCTTTCTTT
TRBJ2-1 . . TRBV7-8 CASSSSHGLSYNEQFF TGTGCCAGCAGCTCCTCCCACGGACTAAGCTACAATGAGCAGTTCTTC
TRBJ1-1 . TRBD1 TRBV28 CASSSGTGGHGTEAFF TGTGCCAGCAGCTCCGGGACAGGCGGGCATGGCACTGAAGCTTTCTTT
TRBJ1-1 . TRBD1 TRBV14 CASSQAGTGGRTEAFF TGTGCCAGCAGCCAGGCCGGGACAGGGGGAAGGACTGAAGCTTTCTTT
TRBJ1-5 once TRBD1 TRBV6-5 CASNAGTGIGQPQHF TGTGCCAGCAACGCCGGGACAGGGATCGGCCAGCCCCAGCATTTT
TRBJ2-1 . . TRBV7-8 CASSLLEAGPQFF TGTGCCAGCAGCTTGTTAGAGGCGGGACCCCAGTTCTTC
TRBJ1-2 once . TRBV11-2 CASSPSTGYGYTF TGTGCCAGCAGCCCCAGTACAGGGTACGGCTACACCTTC
TRBJ2-1 . . TRBV7-3 CASSLTGVSTYNEQFF TGTGCCAGCAGCTTGACCGGGGTCAGTACCTACAATGAGCAGTTCTTC